What follows are 29 T cell receptor beta chains derived from one specimen sequenced in a study of T cell responses to AZD1222 COVID-19 vaccine. TCRdb's copy holds only in-frame clones and misses some; the assay was immunoSEQ multiplex PCR. The profile shows about 110,000 clones, approximately 90% of them singletons. Sequences were derived from peripheral blood, sampled on day 0 of AZD1222 vaccination. These receptors came from an adult in good health.

This chain connects TRBV5-1 to TRBJ2-7, with 9 bases identical to TRBD2. The CDR3 length is 15 residues. V lost 5 bases, J lost 3 bases, and 9 bases stayed unmatched. Germline loops: CDR1 SGHRS, CDR2 YFSETQ. The CDR3 loop reads CASSPLERGDYEQYF. CDR3 bases: TGCGCCAGCAGTCCCCTGGAGCGGGGGGACTACGAGCAGTACTTC.

The chain carries TRBV27 and TRBJ1-1; no clear D. Trimming removed 2 bases from V and 2 bases from J, with 6 bases in between. The CDR3 extends over 13 amino acids. Germline-derived CDR1 and CDR2 are MNHEY and SMNVEV (reference sequence). The CDR3 here is CASSLQPNTEAFF. CDR3 nucleotides: TGTGCCAGCAGTTTACAGCCTAACACTGAAGCTTTCTTT.

The chain has TRBV6-1 and TRBJ1-2, with D unclear. Germline V gene sequence: CDR1 MNHNS, CDR2 SASEGT. V lost 3 bases and J lost 0, with 11 bases in between. This CDR3 has 15 amino acids. This CDR3 is CASSDAAIANYGYTF. CDR3 nucleotides: TGTGCCAGCAGTGACGCGGCTATAGCTAACTATGGCTACACCTTC.

The V and J genes are TRBV7-9 and TRBJ2-7; 10 bases line up with TRBD1. The CDR3 contains 15 residues. Germline V gene lookup returns CDR1 SEHNR and CDR2 FQNEAQ (reference sequence). With 0 bases clipped from V and 4 bases from J, the junction kept 3 bases outside the gene matches. The CDR3 region is CASSLAWDRGYEQYF. The DNA for the CDR3 is TGTGCCAGCAGCTTAGCGTGGGACAGGGGTTACGAGCAGTACTTC.

J is TRBJ1-2 and V is TRBV28; D not certain. The CDR3 spans 14 residues. Between the trimmed V and J ends, which lost 7 bases and 7 bases, there was a span of 19 bases. Germline V gene lookup returns CDR1 MDHEN and CDR2 SYDVKM. Here the CDR3 DNA reads TGTGCCAGCACTCAAAGTAGACTTCTAGGTGGCTACACCTTC. Its protein product is CASTQSRLLGGYTF.

The chain recombines TRBV15 with TRBJ2-6; D unclear. The CDR3 spans 15 residues. Deletions cut 5 bases from V and 0 bases from J, with 8 bases between. Germline V gene lookup returns CDR1 LNHNV and CDR2 YYDKDF (reference sequence). The CDR3 DNA follows: TGTGCCACCAGCCCCCGCCCCTCTGGGGCCAACGTCCTGACTTTC. It specifies CATSPRPSGANVLTF.

The chain combines TRBV30 with TRBJ2-7, with 7 bases matching TRBD1. Looked up from germline, CDR1 is GTSNPN and CDR2 is SVGIG (reference sequence). The CDR3 runs to 15 residues. The V segment lost 2 bases and the J segment 2 bases; nucleotides outside the gene matches: 9. CDR3 nucleotide sequence: TGTGCCTGGAGTTACTTGGGACAGCCTACCTACGAGCAGTACTTC. It codes for CAWSYLGQPTYEQYF.

J is TRBJ2-7 and V is TRBV18; possible D gene TRBD2, 5 bases. Germline CDR1 is KGHSH and CDR2 is LQKENI. V lost 1 base and J lost 0, with 7 bases in between. CDR3 length: 14 amino acids. CDR3 residues: CASSPLEGSYEQYF. In DNA form, the CDR3 reads TGTGCCAGCTCACCACTAGAGGGCTCCTACGAGCAGTACTTC. The entire variable domain, with the rest obtained from reference TRBV18 and TRBJ2-7, is as follows: NAGVMQNPRHLVRRRGQEARLRCSPMKGHSHVYWYRQLPEEGLKFMVYLQKENIIDESGMPKERFSAEFPKEGPSILRIQQVVRGDSAAYFCASSPLEGSYEQYFGPGTRLTVT.

The count of this clone is one. The chain links TRBV7-9 to TRBJ2-1, with D unresolved. CDR3 length equals 14 residues. Trimming pared 3 bases from V and 1 base from J, leaving 7 bases between. The germline V gene encodes CDR1 SEHNR and CDR2 FQNEAQ (reference sequence). This CDR3 reads CASSLMVSYNEQFF. The CDR3 DNA reads TGTGCCAGCAGCTTGATGGTTTCCTACAATGAGCAGTTCTTC.

The chain uses TRBV28 and TRBJ2-1, with D uncertain. Trimming removed 8 bases at V and 5 bases at J, with 10 bases between. CDR1 and CDR2 (germline): MDHEN, SYDVKM. CDR3 length: 12 amino acids. The CDR3 reads CASGLSNNEQFF. The CDR3 DNA reads as TGTGCCAGCGGGTTGTCAAACAATGAGCAGTTCTTC.

The chain employs TRBV15 and TRBJ2-5, with a tentative D call TRBD2 (5 bases). The CDR3 is 13 amino acids. Trimming removed 0 bases from V and 4 bases from J, with 6 bases in between. Germline values: CDR1 LNHNV, CDR2 YYDKDF (reference sequence). Written as DNA, the CDR3 is TGTGCCACCAGCAGAGATGGGAGAGAGACCCAGTACTTC. Translation: CATSRDGRETQYF.

The chain is built from TRBV7-9 and TRBJ1-1; D may be TRBD1 (6 bases). Per germline, CDR1 SEHNR and CDR2 FQNEAQ (reference sequence). V was clipped by 6 bases and J by 2 bases, with 16 bases between them. The CDR3 runs to 15 residues. This CDR3 is CASRLRQDANTEAFF. CDR3 DNA: TGTGCCAGCAGACTAAGACAGGATGCTAACACTGAAGCTTTCTTT.

The CDR3, as DNA: TGTGCCAGCAGCCCGACCACAGGGGGGGCCAACGTCCTGACTTTC. Protein: CASSPTTGGANVLTF. The chain uses TRBV11-2 and TRBJ2-6; the D gene is possibly TRBD1 (6 bases). CDR1 is SGHAT, CDR2 FQNNGV, per germline. Trimming left V 5 bases short and J 4 bases short, with 12 bases between. The length of the CDR3 is 15 residues.

The rearrangement joins TRBV7-9 to TRBJ2-5; D is unclear. The V end was cut by 2 bases, the J end by 4 bases, with 8 bases between. CDR1 and CDR2 (germline): SEHNR, FQNEAQ (reference sequence). This CDR3 is 13 amino acids long. CDR3 in DNA: TGTGCCAGCAGCTTAAGAAGGGTAGAGACCCAGTACTTC. This sequence encodes CASSLRRVETQYF.

The chain has TRBV28 and TRBJ2-2; D possibly corresponds to TRBD1 (6 bases). This CDR3 spans 13 amino acids. From germline, CDR1 is MDHEN and CDR2 SYDVKM. The V and J ends lost 8 bases and 4 bases respectively, with 11 bases between them. CDR3 amino acids: CASLKTGTGELFF. DNA of the CDR3: TGTGCCAGCCTAAAGACAGGCACCGGGGAGCTGTTTTTT.

CDR3 sequence reads: CASHRDRDSPLHF. For the CDR3, the DNA is TGTGCCAGTCACCGGGACAGGGACTCACCCCTCCACTTT. V gene TRBV19 combines with J gene TRBJ1-6; 9 bases fit TRBD1. The germline gives CDR1 LNHDA, CDR2 SQIVND (reference sequence). The CDR3 length is 13 residues. With V trimmed by 8 bases and J by 10 bases, 6 bases remained unmatched.

The rearrangement uses TRBV29-1 and TRBJ2-2, with 7 positions matching TRBD1. Trimming took 4 bases from V and 4 from J; bases not matched to a gene: 6. The length of the CDR3 is 14 residues. Germline lookup yields CDR1 SQVTM and CDR2 ANQGSEA. The CDR3 DNA sequence: TGCAGCGTTGGGCAGGGGGATACCACCGGGGAGCTGTTTTTT. Protein product: CSVGQGDTTGELFF.

This clone was observed a single time. Other DNA sequences from this sample encode an identical CDR3 as well. The chain combines TRBV6-5 with TRBJ2-6; D gene uncertain. This CDR3 has 13 residues. Germline CDR1 MNHEY, CDR2 SVGAGI. Trimming stripped 0 bases from V and 3 bases from J, with 0 bases between. Here the CDR3 reads CASSYSGANVLTF. CDR3 coding DNA: TGTGCCAGCAGTTACTCTGGGGCCAACGTCCTGACTTTC.

The chain is built from TRBV12-5 and TRBJ1-2; the D gene is possibly TRBD1 (6 bases). This CDR3 is 13 amino acids long. Germline-derived CDR1 and CDR2 are LGHNT and FRNRAP. Trimming shortened V by 5 bases and J by 4 bases, and 11 bases separated the two germline ends. The CDR3 sequence is CASGTTGSYGYTF. The CDR3 coding sequence is TGTGCTAGTGGTACCACAGGGTCCTATGGCTACACCTTC.

J is TRBJ1-1 and V is TRBV20-1; the D is unclear. V was shortened by 3 bases and J by 7 bases, with 6 bases between the two germline ends. The CDR3 totals 10 residues. The germline V gene has CDR1 DFQATT and CDR2 SNEGSKA (reference sequence). CDR3 sequence: CSARNDEAFF. For the CDR3, the DNA is TGCAGTGCTAGGAATGATGAAGCTTTCTTT.

The chain uses TRBV6-1 and TRBJ1-1; D gene ambiguous. The CDR3 runs 13 residues. Germline V gene sequence: CDR1 MNHNS, CDR2 SASEGT. V was trimmed by 2 bases and J by 0 bases, leaving 4 bases between them. CDR3 amino acids: CASSERLNTEAFF. DNA of the CDR3: TGTGCCAGCAGTGAACGCCTGAACACTGAAGCTTTCTTT.

The J gene is TRBJ2-7, the V gene TRBV7-9; no clear D. V was shortened by 5 bases and J by 1 base, with 12 bases between the two germline ends. The germline V gene has CDR1 SEHNR and CDR2 FQNEAQ (reference sequence). This CDR3 is built from 14 residues. In DNA, the CDR3 is TGTGCCAGCAGCCCCCCGTCCGCATCCTACGAGCAGTACTTC. Its protein product is CASSPPSASYEQYF.

The V and J genes are TRBV18 and TRBJ1-2; D remains ambiguous. The CDR3 is 13 amino acids. CDR1 and CDR2 (germline): KGHSH, LQKENI. V dropped 3 bases and J dropped 8 bases, with 13 bases sitting between them. The CDR3 spells CASSPSGIGGYTF. The CDR3 nucleotides read TGTGCCAGCTCACCTTCGGGTATAGGCGGCTACACCTTC.

The chain combines TRBV7-2 with TRBJ2-7; the match to TRBD2 covers 9 bases. CDR3 length: 16 amino acids. Germline V gene lookup returns CDR1 SGHTA and CDR2 FQGNSA. The V segment lost 2 bases and the J segment 7 bases; nucleotides outside the gene matches: 12. CDR3 coding DNA: TGTGCCAGCAGCTTACTGCCTAGCGGGGTCTCCCGGGAGCAGTACTTC. This gives the protein CASSLLPSGVSREQYF.

This rearrangement joins TRBV7-3 to TRBJ1-2; 7 nucleotides match TRBD1. The ends lost 0 bases at V and 7 bases at J; junction bases unmatched: 2. The V gene's germline CDR1 is SGHTA and CDR2 FQGTGA. The CDR3 has 13 amino acids. The CDR3 region is CASSLTGGSGYTF. CDR3 sequence (DNA): TGTGCCAGCAGCTTAACAGGGGGCTCTGGCTACACCTTC. Supplemented by reference TRBV7-3 and TRBJ1-2, the full variable domain reads GAGVSQTPSNKVTEKGKYVELRCDPISGHTALYWYRQSLGQGPEFLIYFQGTGAADDSGLPNDRFFAVRPEGSVSTLKIQRTERGDSAVYLCASSLTGGSGYTFGSGTRLTVV.

This clone appeared once. The V gene is TRBV4-1, the J gene TRBJ2-1; TRBD2 agrees at 11 bases. V trimming: 0 bases; J trimming: 4 bases; junction bases outside the gene matches: 8. Germline CDR1 MGHRA, CDR2 YSYEKL. This CDR3 has 18 residues. The CDR3: CASSQDAIAGGVYNEQFF. The DNA of the CDR3 is TGCGCCAGCAGCCAAGATGCGATAGCGGGGGGGGTTTACAATGAGCAGTTCTTC.

The J gene is TRBJ1-1, the V gene TRBV11-2; the D gene is possibly TRBD1 (6 bases). The germline CDR1 and CDR2 sequences are SGHAT and FQNNGV. This CDR3 comprises 15 residues. The V gene lost 5 bases and the J gene lost 5 bases, with 18 bases spanning the gap. DNA for the CDR3: TGTGCCAGCAGCCCCAGGCGAGAGGGGGGAACTGAAGCTTTCTTT. It translates to CASSPRREGGTEAFF.

The chain recombines TRBV10-3 with TRBJ1-2, with a tentative D call TRBD1 (6 bases). This CDR3 comprises 13 residues. V lost 3 bases and J lost 2, with 7 bases in between. The V gene's germline CDR1 is ENHRY and CDR2 SYGVKD. The CDR3 is CAISEQGNYGYTF. The CDR3 DNA reads as TGTGCCATCAGTGAACAGGGAAACTATGGCTACACCTTC.

The V call is TRBV7-6, the J call TRBJ1-3; D is uncertain. The germline V and J ends were trimmed by 4 bases and 0 bases, with 10 bases remaining between them. Looked up from germline, CDR1 is SGHVS and CDR2 is FNYEAQ. CDR3 length equals 15 residues. The CDR3 DNA reads as TGTGCCAGCAGCTCAGGAACCTCCTCTGGAAACACCATATATTTT. Its translation is CASSSGTSSGNTIYF.